This TCR beta chain is from a study of OX40 agonist ivuxolimab in advanced cancers. On the study more broadly: The study enrolled dose-escalation patients with hepatocellular carcinoma, melanoma, renal cell or head and neck cancer. Findings of the study overall: Antigen targets of the expanded peripheral T cells went undetermined. CD4+ and CD8+ T cells in blood underwent clonal expansion by week 6 at 0.1 to 3.0 mg/kg.

From germline, CDR1 is MNHEY and CDR2 SVGAGI. The CDR3 has 16 amino acids. Trimming stripped 3 bases from V and 8 bases from J, with 22 bases between. Concerning this clone: The antigen remains undetermined.

Repertoires were generated with immunoSEQ multiplex PCR, while TCRdb's copy carries only in-frame clones and drops some. This table holds around 68,000 clones, approximately 87% found once. This clonotype originated in an adult with an advanced solid tumor such as melanoma, head and neck, liver or kidney cancer. The chain joins TRBV6-5 to TRBJ1-2, with D possibly being TRBD1 (5 bases). This specimen was CD4+ or CD8+ T cells sorted from blood, taken in a trial of the OX40 agonist ivuxolimab. This CDR3 is CASSYFSGGDSRGYTF. In nucleotides, the CDR3 is TGTGCCAGCAGTTATTTTTCAGGAGGGGATTCTAGAGGCTACACCTTC.